Below are 29 T cell receptor beta chains sequenced from a single sample in a study of cytomegalovirus exposure and HLA in healthy donors. Primers included in the PCR were 60 Vbeta and 13 Jbeta primers. Libraries were prepared by immunoSEQ multiplex PCR; TCRdb keeps only in-frame clonotypes and omits some of them. This sample yields about 60,000 clones, of which around three quarters are seen a single time; 2.5% to 4% belongs to the top ten. Sequencing was performed on PBMCs. These receptors were collected from a woman aged 40 to 50 in good health and CMV-seropositive.

The chain joins TRBV30 to TRBJ2-3; 13 nucleotides align to TRBD2. CDR3 length: 14 amino acids. Germline V gene sequence: CDR1 GTSNPN, CDR2 SVGIG (reference sequence). The V and J ends lost 3 bases and 8 bases, in that order; junction bases with no gene match: 5. DNA for the CDR3: TGTGCCTGGAGGACTAGCGGGGGGCCGGGTACGCAGTATTTT. Translating gives CAWRTSGGPGTQYF.

The chain combines TRBV7-2 with TRBJ2-3, with 9 bases matching TRBD2. The ends lost 5 bases at V and 0 bases at J; junction bases unmatched: 6. This CDR3 is built from 16 residues. CDR1 is SGHTA, CDR2 FQGNSA, per germline. CDR3 nucleotide sequence: TGTGCCAGCAGCCCCGGGACTAGCCCTAGCACAGATACGCAGTATTTT. Encoded protein: CASSPGTSPSTDTQYF.

V is TRBV2 and J is TRBJ1-6; tentatively, D is TRBD1 (5 bases). This CDR3 has 14 residues. Trimming shortened V by 2 bases and J by 8 bases, and 10 bases separated the two germline ends. The germline V gene has CDR1 SNHLY and CDR2 FYNNEI. The CDR3 nucleotides read TGTGCCAGCAGTGAAACTGGGGCGGATTCACCCCTCCACTTT. Its protein is CASSETGADSPLHF.

This clone appeared a few times. The chain uses TRBV19 and TRBJ2-7, with 8 nucleotides matching TRBD1. V lost 5 bases and J lost 2; bases outside the gene matches: 8. The germline V gene has CDR1 LNHDA and CDR2 SQIVND (reference sequence). CDR3 length: 15 amino acids. CDR3 nucleotides: TGTGCCAGTAGTGGGCGGACAGGGCGGCCCTACGAGCAGTACTTC. Protein: CASSGRTGRPYEQYF.

V gene TRBV9 combines with J gene TRBJ2-1; D unclear. Between the trimmed V and J ends, which lost 4 bases and 6 bases, there was a span of 26 bases. CDR1 and CDR2 from the germline V gene are SGDLS and YYNGEE. The CDR3 extends over 18 amino acids. CDR3 region: CASSPLPQKPSQSNEQFF. CDR3 DNA: TGTGCCAGCAGCCCACTTCCCCAAAAACCTTCGCAAAGCAATGAGCAGTTCTTC.

V usage is TRBV29-1 and J usage is TRBJ1-1; D ambiguous. V gave up 2 bases and J gave up 1 base, with 8 bases separating them. The length of the CDR3 is 13 residues. In germline, CDR1 is SQVTM, CDR2 ANQGSEA. The CDR3 DNA follows: TGCAGCGTTGAAAGCACAGCGAACACTGAAGCTTTCTTT. Translation: CSVESTANTEAFF.

The chain recombines TRBV27 with TRBJ1-1; a possible D gene is TRBD1 (5 bases). CDR1 and CDR2 from the germline V gene are MNHEY and SMNVEV (reference sequence). V was clipped by 5 bases and J by 1 base, with 20 bases between them. This CDR3 region has 17 residues. CDR3 sequence (DNA): TGTGCCAGCAGTAAACAAGGATTTACAGGCCCGAACACTGAAGCTTTCTTT. Translating gives CASSKQGFTGPNTEAFF.

V usage is TRBV5-4 and J usage is TRBJ2-1, with D possibly matching TRBD1 (6 bases). The CDR3 length is 15 residues. Between the trimmed V and J ends, which lost 4 bases and 4 bases, there was a span of 15 bases. Germline V lookup: CDR1 SGHNT, CDR2 YYREEE (reference sequence). In DNA form, the CDR3 reads TGTGCCAGCAGCATGGACAGCCTTACTTACAATGAGCAGTTCTTC. It encodes CASSMDSLTYNEQFF. The whole variable domain, filled in from reference TRBV5-4 and TRBJ2-1, reads ETGVTQSPTHLIKTRGQQVTLRCSSQSGHNTVSWYQQALGQGPQFIFQYYREEENGRGNFPPRFSGLQFPNYSSELNVNALELDDSALYLCASSMDSLTYNEQFFGPGTRLTVL.

The J gene is TRBJ1-4, the V gene TRBV7-8; D might be TRBD1 (6 bases). From germline, CDR1 is SGHVS and CDR2 FQNEAQ. V was cut by 7 bases and J by 7 bases, with 25 bases left in between. The CDR3 covers 17 residues. In DNA form, the CDR3 reads TGTGCCAGCACCCCCAGGGGACAATTCCTCTCGGGTGAAAAACTGTTTTTT. It is translated as CASTPRGQFLSGEKLFF.

The chain employs TRBV5-6 and TRBJ2-2; tentatively, D is TRBD2 (6 bases). The V end was cut by 3 bases, the J end by 8 bases, with 17 bases between. Looked up from germline, CDR1 is SGHDT and CDR2 is YYEEEE. The CDR3 runs to 15 residues. As DNA, the CDR3 is TGTGCCAGCAGCTGGGGAGGAAGATTAGCGGGGGAGCTGTTTTTT. Amino acids: CASSWGGRLAGELFF.

The chain couples TRBV7-8 to TRBJ2-1, with D perhaps matching TRBD2 (7 bases). The germline V gene has CDR1 SGHVS and CDR2 FQNEAQ. V was clipped by 0 bases and J by 8 bases, with 14 bases between them. CDR3 length: 15 residues. As DNA, the CDR3 is TGTGCCAGCAGCTTAGCGGGGGGGCCCTTCGATGAGCAGTTCTTC. This encodes CASSLAGGPFDEQFF.

The chain has TRBV5-1 and TRBJ1-2; D ambiguous. V lost 4 bases to trimming and J lost 1 base, with 11 bases between them. Germline V gene sequence: CDR1 SGHRS, CDR2 YFSETQ. The CDR3 has 14 residues. DNA of the CDR3: TGCGCCAGCAGCATGGAGTCAGTTAACTATGGCTACACCTTC. Amino acid sequence: CASSMESVNYGYTF.

The chain carries TRBV15 and TRBJ2-1, with a possible D match to TRBD2 (5 bases). Germline V gene data show CDR1 as LNHNV and CDR2 as YYDKDF (reference sequence). The CDR3 extends over 14 amino acids. V was shortened by 6 bases and J by 7 bases, with 16 bases between the two germline ends. The DNA of the CDR3 is TGTGCCACCAGGTCGGACTTATTTAGGAATGAGCAGTTCTTC. Residues: CATRSDLFRNEQFF.

This chain links TRBV4-1 with TRBJ1-2; 7 bases match TRBD1. Trimming cost V 1 base and J 4 bases; bases outside gene matches: 6. There are 15 residues in the CDR3. Germline CDR1 and CDR2: MGHRA and YSYEKL. CDR3 DNA sequence: TGCGCCAGCAGCCAAGTTGAAGGGGGCGCCTATGGCTACACCTTC. It is translated as CASSQVEGGAYGYTF.

This clone has more than one count but fewer than ten. This chain joins TRBV30 and TRBJ2-4; D is undetermined. The CDR3 contains 15 residues. The germline V and J ends were trimmed by 3 bases and 3 bases, with 15 bases remaining between them. Germline loops: CDR1 GTSNPN, CDR2 SVGIG (reference sequence). CDR3 loop: CAWRLLDDNKNIQYF. CDR3 in DNA: TGTGCCTGGAGACTCCTAGATGATAACAAAAACATTCAGTACTTC.

The J gene is TRBJ2-5, the V gene TRBV4-3; 7 positions agree with TRBD2. Germline V gene lookup returns CDR1 LGHNA and CDR2 YSLEER. The V and J ends lost 2 bases and 5 bases, in that order; junction bases with no gene match: 5. The CDR3 is 14 residues long. CDR3 protein: CASSQSWGGETQYF. In DNA form, the CDR3 reads TGCGCCAGCAGCCAATCTTGGGGGGGGGAGACCCAGTACTTC.

The J gene is TRBJ2-5, the V gene TRBV4-2; TRBD1 is a possible D gene (6 bases). The V end was cut by 1 base, the J end by 6 bases, with 21 bases between. This CDR3 has 17 amino acids. Germline CDR1 reads LGHNA; CDR2 reads YNFKEQ. CDR3 DNA sequence: TGTGCCAGCAGCCAAGCACAGGGAGACGTGGTTGGGAAGACCCAGTACTTC. Its protein is CASSQAQGDVVGKTQYF.

The rearrangement joins TRBV7-9 to TRBJ2-3; 13 positions agree with TRBD2. Germline assignment: CDR1 SEHNR and CDR2 FQNEAQ (reference sequence). Trimming at V came to 4 bases and at J to 2 bases, leaving 3 bases not matched to a gene. CDR3 length equals 16 residues. This CDR3 is CASSWTSGGHTDTQYF. The CDR3 DNA follows: TGTGCCAGCAGCTGGACTAGCGGGGGCCACACAGATACGCAGTATTTT.

This clone is a singleton in its sample. This chain joins TRBV10-2 and TRBJ2-1; 10 nucleotides align to TRBD1. This CDR3 has 14 amino acids. The V gene end was trimmed by 6 bases and the J gene end by 7 bases; junction bases not matched to a gene: 6. From germline, CDR1 is WSHSY and CDR2 SAAADI. The CDR3 bases are TGCGCCAGCAGGCCGGGACAGGGGTGGAATGAGCAGTTCTTC. Translation gives CASRPGQGWNEQFF.

This clone was counted between two and nine times. J is TRBJ1-5 and V is TRBV30; D call uncertain. Trimming took 0 bases from V and 7 from J, leaving 10 bases between them. Germline V lookup: CDR1 GTSNPN, CDR2 SVGIG (reference sequence). The CDR3 loop spans 13 amino acids. CDR3 region: CAWSVGSVQPQHF. DNA for the CDR3: TGTGCCTGGAGTGTAGGGAGTGTCCAGCCCCAGCATTTT. Full variable domain (remainder filled in from reference TRBV30 and TRBJ1-5): SQTIHQWPATLVQPVGSPLSLECTVEGTSNPNLYWYRQAAGRGLQLLFYSVGIGQISSEVPQNLSASRPQDRQFILSSKKLLLSDSGFYLCAWSVGSVQPQHFGDGTRLSIL.

The chain employs TRBV21-1 and TRBJ2-6; the table's TRBD2 call for D was not verified on the DNA. TRBV21-1 is flagged as a pseudogene. The length of the CDR3 is 19 residues. The CDR3 region has the DNA TGTGCCAGCAATACCGGTCTAGGATTCGAACCCCCTGGGGCCAACGTCCTGACTTTC. This translates into CASNTGLGFEPPGANVLTF.

The chain uses TRBV19 and TRBJ1-2; D is unresolved. Germline V gives CDR1 LNHDA, CDR2 SQIVND (reference sequence). The CDR3 totals 12 residues. The V gene lost 1 base and the J gene lost 8 bases, with 8 bases spanning the gap. CDR3 region: CASSIGTPGYTF. The CDR3 DNA reads as TGTGCCAGTAGTATAGGGACTCCAGGCTACACCTTC.

The chain couples TRBV6-5 to TRBJ1-1, with D possibly matching TRBD1 (5 bases). V lost 4 bases and J lost 5, with 14 bases in between. CDR1 is MNHEY and CDR2 is SVGAGI in the germline V gene. CDR3 size: 14 residues. In DNA, the CDR3 is TGTGCCAGCAGTTCAGGCGGGGGGGAGACTGAAGCTTTCTTT. It codes for CASSSGGGETEAFF.

This rearrangement joins TRBV7-9 to TRBJ1-4; 7 bases are shared with TRBD1. The trim removed 5 bases at V and 4 bases at J, leaving 7 bases unmatched. CDR3 length: 15 residues. In germline, CDR1 is SEHNR, CDR2 FQNEAQ (reference sequence). The CDR3 loop reads CASSTGTADNEKLFF. CDR3 bases: TGTGCCAGCAGCACCGGGACAGCTGATAATGAAAAACTGTTTTTT. The variable domain in full, with the rest retrieved from reference TRBV7-9 and TRBJ1-4, is DTGVSQNPRHKITKRGQNVTFRCDPISEHNRLYWYRQTLGQGPEFLTYFQNEAQLEKSRLLSDRFSAERPKGSFSTLEIQRTEQGDSAMYLCASSTGTADNEKLFFGSGTQLSVL.

This clone has a single count. This chain joins TRBV4-3 and TRBJ1-6; D remains unclear. Germline CDR1 LGHNA, CDR2 YSLEER. V was shortened by 2 bases and J by 0 bases, with 5 bases between the two germline ends. This CDR3 is built from 15 residues. CDR3 in DNA: TGCGCCAGCAGCCAAACTAGCTCCTATAATTCACCCCTCCACTTT. It codes for CASSQTSSYNSPLHF.

The rearrangement links TRBV27 to TRBJ2-5; possibly TRBD1 for D (6 bases). The better agreement between TRBJ2-7 and the DNA end casts doubt on the J call. CDR1 MNHEY and CDR2 SMNVEV come from the germline V gene (reference sequence). CDR3 length: 19 amino acids. The CDR3 coding sequence is TGTGCCAGCTCGACCCTTCCGGGACACGTGCAAAGAAGCTCCTACGAGCAGTACTTC. Its translation is CASSTLPGHVQRSSYEQYF.

This clone was picked up a small number of times. The CDR3 region is CASSYCFEADYQPQHF. The CDR3 nucleotides read TGTGCCAGCAGTTACTGCTTTGAGGCAGACTATCAGCCCCAGCATTTT. The chain has TRBV6-5 and TRBJ1-5, with D uncertain. The CDR3 has 16 amino acids. The V end lost 1 base, the J end lost 5 bases, and 15 bases lay between the germline ends. Germline V CDR1 and CDR2: MNHEY, SVGAGI.

In DNA, the CDR3 is TGCGCCAGCAGCTCGGACCCCGGGACAGGGGCCTCCGAGCAGTACTTC. Amino acids: CASSSDPGTGASEQYF. V is TRBV5-1 and J is TRBJ2-7; 10 bases map to TRBD1. V lost 3 bases, J lost 6 bases, and 12 bases stayed unmatched. This CDR3 has 16 residues. CDR1 and CDR2 from the germline V gene are SGHRS and YFSETQ. The full variable domain, rest sourced from reference TRBV5-1 and TRBJ2-7, is KAGVTQTPRYLIKTRGQQVTLSCSPISGHRSVSWYQQTPGQGLQFLFEYFSETQRNKGNFPGRFSGRQFSNSRSEMNVSTLELGDSALYLCASSSDPGTGASEQYFGPGTRLTVT.

V gene TRBV5-1 combines with J gene TRBJ1-1; TRBD1 aligns across 7 bases. The V gene end was trimmed by 0 bases and the J gene end by 0 bases; junction bases not matched to a gene: 5. Looked up from germline, CDR1 is SGHRS and CDR2 is YFSETQ. The CDR3 sequence is 16 residues long. The CDR3 sequence: CASSLAAGTVNTEAFF. The CDR3 nucleotides read TGCGCCAGCAGCTTGGCCGCCGGGACAGTGAACACTGAAGCTTTCTTT.